Each of the 14 T cell receptor beta chains below was sequenced from the same sample in a study of blood T cell repertoires in COVID-19. The repertoire was sequenced with immunoSEQ multiplex PCR; TCRdb's copy has only in-frame clones and lacks some. Of 80,000 to 100,000 clones in the sample, around 90% were seen once. Material: peripheral blood. The receptors were sampled from a man between 45 and 60 years old with COVID-19, enrolled during active disease.

The chain recombines TRBV3-1 (or the pseudogene TRBV3-2) with TRBJ1-2; D is ambiguous. Germline V gene sequence: CDR1 LGHDT, CDR2 YNNKEL (reference sequence). With 4 bases removed from V and 4 bases from J, the gap between germline ends came to 7 bases. The CDR3 covers 12 residues. DNA for the CDR3: TGTGCCAGCAGCCTGAATAGCTATGGCTACACCTTC. This encodes CASSLNSYGYTF.

This clone was detected a few times. CDR3 bases: TGTGCCAGCAGTGGGACTAACACCGGGGAGCTGTTTTTT. Amino acid sequence: CASSGTNTGELFF. The chain combines TRBV6-4 with TRBJ2-2, with D tentatively TRBD2 (5 bases). Germline CDR1 reads MRHNA; CDR2 reads SNTAGT. CDR3 length: 13 residues. V was pared by 4 bases and J by 2 bases, with 5 bases between.

The genes are TRBV10-2 and TRBJ2-7; the D gene is possibly TRBD2 (5 bases). Germline CDR1 and CDR2: WSHSY and SAAADI. This CDR3 region has 13 residues. The V end was cut by 6 bases, the J end by 0 bases, with 9 bases between. The CDR3 region is CASSPTSSYEQYF. CDR3 bases: TGCGCCAGCAGCCCCACTAGCTCCTACGAGCAGTACTTC.

The table lists this clone with a count of one. The chain uses TRBV7-3 and TRBJ2-6; unclear D gene. The V gene's germline CDR1 is SGHTA and CDR2 FQGTGA. This CDR3 has 13 residues. Trimming left V 6 bases short and J 0 bases short, with 3 bases between. The CDR3 bases are TGTGCCAGCAGTCGCTCTGGGGCCAACGTCCTGACTTTC. Translating it yields CASSRSGANVLTF.

V is TRBV30 and J is TRBJ1-2; possible D gene TRBD1, 6 bases. Trimming stripped 1 base from V and 7 bases from J, with 22 bases between. Germline-derived CDR1 and CDR2 are GTSNPN and SVGIG (reference sequence). This CDR3 has 16 residues. The CDR3 loop is CAWSAPGTRSLSGYTF. The CDR3 nucleotides are TGTGCCTGGAGTGCCCCCGGGACACGGTCGTTGAGTGGCTACACCTTC.

The table lists this clone with a few counts. The chain employs TRBV28 and TRBJ1-3; 8 bases are a match to TRBD1. CDR3 length: 15 amino acids. Trimming at V came to 8 bases and at J to 4 bases, leaving 10 bases not matched to a gene. Germline CDR1 is MDHEN and CDR2 is SYDVKM. The CDR3 region has the DNA TGTGCCAGCCATAAGTTGGGGACAGGAGGAAACACCATATATTTT. Its protein product is CASHKLGTGGNTIYF.

The chain is built from TRBV12-3 or TRBV12-4 and TRBJ1-5; 7 positions match TRBD1. Trimming removed 6 bases from V and 7 bases from J; junction bases left unmatched: 6. The CDR3 has 13 amino acids. The DNA of the CDR3 is TGTGCCAGCAGCCTGGGACAGACCCAGCCCCAGCATTTT. This codes for CASSLGQTQPQHF.

V is TRBV7-9 and J is TRBJ1-2; D uncertain. The CDR3 totals 13 residues. Trimming removed 1 base at V and 7 bases at J, with 10 bases between. The V gene's germline CDR1 is SEHNR and CDR2 FQNEAQ (reference sequence). CDR3 sequence: CASSLEPTSGYTF. Here the CDR3 DNA reads TGTGCCAGCAGCTTAGAACCTACGAGTGGCTACACCTTC.

This sequence joins TRBV24-1 and TRBJ1-5; possible D gene TRBD1, 6 bases. The CDR3 spans 16 residues. Germline V gives CDR1 KGHDR, CDR2 SFDVKD. V lost 3 bases to trimming and J lost 0 bases, with 11 bases between them. The DNA for the CDR3 is TGTGCCACCAGTGATGGGACACGACTTAGCAATCAGCCCCAGCATTTT. Translation gives CATSDGTRLSNQPQHF.

The chain uses TRBV18 and TRBJ2-3; TRBD2 matches at 8 bases. Germline V gene lookup returns CDR1 KGHSH and CDR2 LQKENI. Losses at the gene ends were 0 bases for V and 10 bases for J; bases not matched to a gene: 12. The CDR3 is 16 amino acids. CDR3 residues: CASSPPAIAGWGSQYF. For the CDR3, the DNA is TGTGCCAGCTCACCACCGGCAATAGCGGGGTGGGGTTCGCAGTATTTT.

This sequence joins TRBV9 and TRBJ1-4; 9 bases match TRBD1. The CDR3 covers 13 residues. V lost 5 bases, J lost 7 bases, and 3 bases stayed unmatched. Germline CDR1 SGDLS, CDR2 YYNGEE. CDR3 sequence: CASRVGQGEKLFF. CDR3 DNA: TGTGCCAGCAGAGTGGGACAGGGTGAAAAACTGTTTTTT.

V and J are TRBV10-1 and TRBJ2-3, with TRBD1 identical over 7 bases. J was trimmed by 4 bases and V by 3 bases; bases with no gene match: 16. This CDR3 region has 18 residues. In germline, CDR1 is WNHNN, CDR2 SYGVQD (reference sequence). CDR3 protein: CASSDQLGGMTTADTQYF. CDR3 nucleotides: TGCGCCAGCAGTGACCAATTAGGGGGCATGACCACGGCAGATACGCAGTATTTT.

V gene TRBV7-9 combines with J gene TRBJ1-4, with D possibly matching TRBD1 (5 bases). Germline CDR1 reads SEHNR; CDR2 reads FQNEAQ (reference sequence). The V gene lost 2 bases and the J gene lost 4 bases, with 11 bases spanning the gap. CDR3 length equals 15 residues. The CDR3 sequence: CASSLRRDSNEKLFF. The CDR3 DNA is TGTGCCAGCAGCTTACGCCGTGACAGTAATGAAAAACTGTTTTTT.

This clone was detected only a few times. The CDR3 nucleotides read TGTGCCAGCAGCGCAGCGGGACAGGGGCACACTGAAGCTTTCTTT. This codes for CASSAAGQGHTEAFF. This chain connects TRBV9 to TRBJ1-1, with TRBD1 matching 10 bases. J was trimmed by 3 bases and V by 3 bases; bases with no gene match: 5. This CDR3 is built from 15 residues. CDR1 is SGDLS, CDR2 YYNGEE, per germline.